One and the same sample provided the 5 T cell receptor beta chains below, sequenced in a study of T-cell reconstitution after alpha-beta-depleted transplantation in children. The library targeted TCRbeta and was prepared with unique molecular identifiers. One entry per CDR3 protein, called by TCRdb with MiXCR from the PCR reads. In the table there are roughly 90,000 distinct CDR3 sequences, 12% of which are singletons. The sequencing used PBMCs from the stem cell graft donor, collected from the stem cell graft. Receptors were obtained from a human donor who donated a stem cell graft to a child with inherited bone marrow failure.

Many counts were recorded for this clonotype. The rearrangement joins TRBV27 to TRBJ1-6, with D possibly matching TRBD1 (5 bases). The CDR3 loop spans 13 amino acids. The germline V and J ends were trimmed by 3 bases and 7 bases, with 7 bases remaining between them. CDR1 is MNHEY, CDR2 SMNVEV, per germline (reference sequence). The CDR3 is CASSFGGNSPLHF. The CDR3 DNA follows: TGTGCCAGCAGTTTCGGGGGGAATTCACCCCTCCACTTT.

This clonotype was detected many times. The genes are TRBV7-2 and TRBJ2-7; unclear D gene. Trimming cost V 1 base and J 2 bases, with 12 bases left between them. The CDR3 runs to 15 residues. In germline, CDR1 is SGHTA, CDR2 FQGNSA. The CDR3 region has the DNA TGTGCCAGCAGCTTAGGAAGGGCGTGGCCCTACGAGCAGTACTTC. It translates to CASSLGRAWPYEQYF.

This clonotype was counted at least ten times. The rearrangement uses TRBV5-1 and TRBJ2-5; D gene ambiguous. Per the germline V gene, CDR1 is SGHRS and CDR2 is YFSETQ. Trimming stripped 1 base from V and 0 bases from J, with 7 bases between. The CDR3 contains 14 residues. The CDR3 DNA reads as TGCGCCAGCAGCTTGAGCCGTAACCAAGAGACCCAGTACTTC. Its protein product is CASSLSRNQETQYF.

This clonotype came up many times. The chain joins TRBV5-1 to TRBJ1-4; D perhaps matches TRBD1 (6 bases). Germline V CDR1 and CDR2: SGHRS, YFSETQ. The CDR3 has 15 amino acids. Trimming took 5 bases from V and 5 from J, leaving 16 bases between them. The DNA for the CDR3 is TGCGCCAGCAGACCTGAGACAGGAGAGAATGAAAAACTGTTTTTT. Residues: CASRPETGENEKLFF.

This clonotype was detected ten times or more. V usage is TRBV5-1 and J usage is TRBJ2-7, with D possibly called TRBD1 or TRBD2 (5 bases each). The CDR3 runs 15 residues. The V and J ends lost 4 bases and 4 bases respectively, with 18 bases between them. Germline values: CDR1 SGHRS, CDR2 YFSETQ. Written as DNA, the CDR3 is TGCGCCAGCAGCCCTGGGGACCCCGACCAATACGAGCAGTACTTC. Encoded protein: CASSPGDPDQYEQYF.